This T cell receptor beta chain was identified in a study of HIV-infected patients and healthy controls. Reverse transcription used around 500 ng RNA and constant-region primers for alpha and beta. Separate chain-specific third strand synthesis with multiplexing indices produced the alpha and beta libraries. A 5' RACE adapter with a random hexamer and the SP2 primer site was joined to cDNA. TCRdb independently ran MiXCR on the 5' RACE reads; one entry per CDR3 protein. The sample lists some 2,000 distinct CDR3 sequences, approximately 15% seen once, with more than 15% in the top ten. Germline values: CDR1 LNHNV, CDR2 YYDKDF (reference sequence). The CDR3 is 15 residues long. The V end was cut by 4 bases, the J end by 0 bases, with 13 bases between. General study results and limits: Only sixteen HIV-infected individuals were processed, a major limit on how widely findings apply. During therapy, HIV-associated CDR3s fell significantly in frequency, while CMV-associated CDR3s did not change significantly.

Follow-up blood was drawn about 14 weeks, roughly three months, after antiretroviral therapy began. Whole blood was used without fractionation, so all unsorted peripheral T cells were included. This clonotype is classed as medium-sized. As yet, its antigen is unknown. The chain uses TRBV15 and TRBJ2-7; possibly TRBD2 for D (6 bases). This sequence originates from an adult with HIV infection. Sample: blood, taken during antiretroviral therapy. The CDR3 spells CATSKGIADSYEQYF. The CDR3 DNA reads as TGTGCCACCAGCAAGGGGATAGCGGACTCCTACGAGCAGTACTTC.